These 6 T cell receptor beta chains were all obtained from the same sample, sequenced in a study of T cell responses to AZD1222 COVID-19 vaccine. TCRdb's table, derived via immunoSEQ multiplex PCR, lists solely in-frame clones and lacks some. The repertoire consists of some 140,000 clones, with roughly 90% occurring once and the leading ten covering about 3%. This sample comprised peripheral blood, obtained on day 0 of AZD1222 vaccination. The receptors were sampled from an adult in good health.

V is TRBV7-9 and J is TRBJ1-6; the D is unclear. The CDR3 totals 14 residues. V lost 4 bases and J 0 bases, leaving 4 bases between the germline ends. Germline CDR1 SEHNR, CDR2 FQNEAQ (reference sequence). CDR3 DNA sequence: TGTGCCAGCAGCTCCGGCTCCTATAATTCACCCCTCCACTTT. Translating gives CASSSGSYNSPLHF.

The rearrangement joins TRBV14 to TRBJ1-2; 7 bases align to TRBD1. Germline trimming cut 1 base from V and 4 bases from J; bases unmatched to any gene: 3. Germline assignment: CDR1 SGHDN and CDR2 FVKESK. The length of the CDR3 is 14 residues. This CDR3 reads CASSQGGQIYGYTF. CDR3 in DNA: TGTGCCAGCAGCCAAGGGGGACAGATCTATGGCTACACCTTC.

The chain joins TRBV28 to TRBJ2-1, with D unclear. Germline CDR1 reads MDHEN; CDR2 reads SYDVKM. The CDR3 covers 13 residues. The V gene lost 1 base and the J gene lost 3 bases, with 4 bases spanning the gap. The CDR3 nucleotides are TGTGCCAGCAGTTTATCCCGCTACAATGAGCAGTTCTTC. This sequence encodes CASSLSRYNEQFF.

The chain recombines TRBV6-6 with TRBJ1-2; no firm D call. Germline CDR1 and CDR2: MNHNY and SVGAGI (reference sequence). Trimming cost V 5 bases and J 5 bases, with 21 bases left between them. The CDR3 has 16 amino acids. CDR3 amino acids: CASSTTGVQSGYGYTF. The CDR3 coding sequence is TGTGCCAGCAGTACCACCGGGGTCCAGTCCGGGTATGGCTACACCTTC.

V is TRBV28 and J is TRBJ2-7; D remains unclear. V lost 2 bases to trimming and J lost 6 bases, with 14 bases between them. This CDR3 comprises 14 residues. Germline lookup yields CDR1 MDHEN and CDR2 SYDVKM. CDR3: CASSLVSLVGEQYF. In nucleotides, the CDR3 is TGTGCCAGCAGTTTAGTGAGTCTGGTAGGCGAGCAGTACTTC.

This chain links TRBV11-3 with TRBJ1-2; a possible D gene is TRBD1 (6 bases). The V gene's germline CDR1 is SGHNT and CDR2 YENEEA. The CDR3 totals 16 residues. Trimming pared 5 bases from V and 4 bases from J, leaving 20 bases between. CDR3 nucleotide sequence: TGTGCCAGCAGCCCTGGGGTCCTGGACAGCCGCTATGGCTACACCTTC. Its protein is CASSPGVLDSRYGYTF.